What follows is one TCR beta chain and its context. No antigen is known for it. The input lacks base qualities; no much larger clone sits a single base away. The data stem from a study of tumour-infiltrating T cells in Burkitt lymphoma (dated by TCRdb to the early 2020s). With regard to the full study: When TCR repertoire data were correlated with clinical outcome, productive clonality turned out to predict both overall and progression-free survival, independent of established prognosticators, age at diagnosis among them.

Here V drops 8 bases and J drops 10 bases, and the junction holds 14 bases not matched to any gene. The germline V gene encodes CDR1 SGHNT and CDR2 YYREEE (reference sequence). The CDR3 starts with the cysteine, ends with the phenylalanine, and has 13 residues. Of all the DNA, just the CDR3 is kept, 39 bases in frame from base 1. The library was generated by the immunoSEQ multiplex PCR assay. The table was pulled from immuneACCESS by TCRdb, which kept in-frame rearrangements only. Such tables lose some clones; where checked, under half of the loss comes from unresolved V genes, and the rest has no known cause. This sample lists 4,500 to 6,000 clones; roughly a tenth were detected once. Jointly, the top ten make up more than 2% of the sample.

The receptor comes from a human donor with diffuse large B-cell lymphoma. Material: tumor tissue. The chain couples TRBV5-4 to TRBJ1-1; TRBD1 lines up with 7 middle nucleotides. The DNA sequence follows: TGTGCCAGTCCGGAAATTCCCCCAGGGGGAGCTTTCTTT. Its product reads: CASPEIPPGGAFF.